This TCR beta chain is drawn from a study of T-cell reconstitution after alpha-beta-depleted transplantation in children. Broader study findings: After one year, T-cell counts and TCRbeta diversity mostly came from new T cells. The study reportedly traced alpha-beta T cells about two months after transplant to several hundred expanded graft clones. TCRbeta diversity was high at day 60 in some patients (a result of surviving recipient T cells and thymic progenitors).

Concerning this clonotype itself: No antigen is known for it.

Per the germline V gene, CDR1 is LGHNA and CDR2 is YSLEER. This CDR3 is 14 amino acids long. The V end lost 2 bases, the J end lost 5 bases, and 12 bases lay between the germline ends. This sample's TCRbeta library carried unique molecular identifier barcodes. TCRdb re-called the PCR reads through MiXCR, storing one row per CDR3 protein. The data contain fewer than 550,000 distinct CDR3 sequences, about 10% of them seen just once; the ten biggest clones take up 14%. This sequence originates from a female patient aged 2-10 years who had a stem cell transplant for aplastic anemia, so the T cells may come from the graft donor. The gene calls are TRBV4-3 and TRBJ2-5; D is undetermined. Sequencing was performed on PBMCs, mostly from graft donor cells, taken 180 days after TCRalphabeta/CD19-depleted stem cell transplant. The CDR3 bases are TGCGCCAGCAGCCAATTCAAATTCGGGGAGACCCAGTACTTC. Protein sequence: CASSQFKFGETQYF.